Included here is one T cell receptor (beta chain) sequence, with context. Patients in Seattle were enrolled during active infection, then followed longitudinally. The authors' processing: Amplification of reference gene primers was used by the study to estimate nucleated cell counts. Libraries were prepared by immunoSEQ multiplex PCR; TCRdb keeps only in-frame clonotypes and omits some of them. The D gene and trimming were derived from the DNA, and the V and J assignments and clone size from that table. The table shows roughly 280,000 clones, with around 90% occurring only once. This record belongs to a study of blood T cell repertoires in COVID-19. About the study: The cDNA or gDNA used as material had been derived from T cells, B-cell-depleted T cells, or PBMCs.

After removal of 3 bases from V and 5 bases from J, the junction contained 18 bases not matched to a gene. The CDR3 is made up of 20 amino acids. Germline loops: CDR1 SGHKS, CDR2 YYEKEE (reference sequence). The sample was peripheral blood. This receptor was taken from a woman aged 60 to 75 with COVID-19, enrolled during active disease. V gene TRBV5-5 combines with J gene TRBJ2-1; 12 bases map to TRBD2. DNA for the CDR3: TGTGCCAGCAGCTCGGCATCTCCCGGGACTAGCGGGTGGGGGCACAATGAGCAGTTCTTC. Translated: CASSSASPGTSGWGHNEQFF.